These 8 T cell receptor beta chains were sequenced from one sample in a study of cytomegalovirus exposure and HLA in healthy donors. The PCR made use of 60 Vbeta and 13 Jbeta primers. TCRdb's copy holds only in-frame clones and misses some; the assay was immunoSEQ multiplex PCR. The sample lists roughly 100,000 clones; 81% were seen once. Input material: PBMCs. Receptor source: a human donor in good health.

This clone occurred a few times. The gene calls are TRBV6-1 and TRBJ1-4, with 9 bases identical to TRBD1. CDR3 length: 14 amino acids. J lost 8 bases, V lost 4 bases, and 5 bases had no gene match. Germline CDR1 and CDR2: MNHNS and SASEGT. The CDR3 region is CASSGRQGVEKLFF. CDR3 DNA: TGTGCCAGCAGTGGTCGACAGGGGGTCGAAAAACTGTTTTTT.

The CDR3 loop is CASSVEPSGRLGEQFF. In nucleotides, the CDR3 is TGTGCCAGCAGCGTAGAGCCTAGCGGGAGGCTGGGGGAGCAGTTCTTC. The chain has TRBV9 and TRBJ2-1; 11 nucleotides match TRBD2. With 0 bases clipped from V and 10 bases from J, the junction kept 9 bases outside the gene matches. CDR3 length: 16 amino acids. The germline V gene encodes CDR1 SGDLS and CDR2 YYNGEE. The complete variable domain, with remaining parts taken from reference TRBV9 and TRBJ2-1, reads DSGVTQTPKHLITATGQRVTLRCSPRSGDLSVYWYQQSLDQGLQFLIQYYNGEERAKGNILERFSAQQFPDLHSELNLSSLELGDSALYFCASSVEPSGRLGEQFFGPGTRLTVL.

The sample holds one count of this clone. The rearrangement uses TRBV19 and TRBJ1-5, with a weak D call TRBD1 (5 bases). Germline CDR1 is LNHDA and CDR2 is SQIVND (reference sequence). V was clipped by 3 bases and J by 6 bases, with 15 bases between them. This CDR3 is built from 15 residues. The CDR3 DNA is TGTGCCAGTAGTATGGGTCTCGGGGGAAGTCAGCCCCAGCATTTT. Translating it yields CASSMGLGGSQPQHF. The full variable domain, in which reference TRBV19 and TRBJ1-5 provide the parts outside the CDR3, is DGGITQSPKYLFRKEGQNVTLSCEQNLNHDAMYWYRQDPGQGLRLIYYSQIVNDFQKGDIAEGYSVSREKKESFPLTVTSAQKNPTAFYLCASSMGLGGSQPQHFGDGTRLSIL.

CDR3 nucleotide sequence: TGTGCCAGCAGTAACACACTAGCGGCCCTCCGGGAGACCCAGTACTTC. Translation gives CASSNTLAALRETQYF. V is TRBV21-1 and J is TRBJ2-5; the tabulated D call, TRBD2, remains unverified against the DNA. TRBV21-1 is a pseudogene segment. CDR3 size: 16 residues.

This clone has more than one count but fewer than ten. The rearrangement joins TRBV4-2 to TRBJ1-4; 7 bases match TRBD1. V lost 0 bases, J lost 8 bases, and 6 bases stayed unmatched. Looked up from germline, CDR1 is LGHNA and CDR2 is YNFKEQ. This CDR3 spans 15 amino acids. This CDR3 reads CASSQDRGTVEKLFF. CDR3 sequence (DNA): TGTGCCAGCAGCCAAGATCGGGGGACAGTAGAAAAACTGTTTTTT.

The chain employs TRBV28 and TRBJ2-7, with D perhaps TRBD2 (6 bases). The CDR3 runs 16 residues. Trimming took off 3 bases at V and 0 bases at J, with 15 bases between the two ends. The germline gives CDR1 MDHEN, CDR2 SYDVKM. Written as DNA, the CDR3 is TGTGCCAGCAGTTTCTGGTCGGCGGGGAACTCCTACGAGCAGTACTTC. It encodes CASSFWSAGNSYEQYF.

V is TRBV30 and J is TRBJ1-2, with 7 bases lining up with TRBD1. This CDR3 has 15 residues. The J segment lost 2 bases and the V segment lost 1 base, leaving 7 bases of the junction unmatched. Germline assignment: CDR1 GTSNPN and CDR2 SVGIG (reference sequence). The CDR3 here is CAWSGQGGANYGYTF. The CDR3 DNA reads as TGTGCCTGGAGTGGGCAAGGGGGCGCGAACTATGGCTACACCTTC.

As to this clone: The sample holds other DNA sequences that translate to the same CDR3. The chain carries TRBV7-9 and TRBJ1-1; no reliable D call. The germline CDR1 and CDR2 sequences are SEHNR and FQNEAQ (reference sequence). CDR3 length equals 13 residues. The ends were cut back, 2 bases at V and 1 base at J, with 5 bases in the middle. CDR3 bases: TGTGCCAGCAGCTTAAGCGGGAACACTGAAGCTTTCTTT. Protein sequence: CASSLSGNTEAFF.